The rows below give T cell receptor beta chains drawn from one sample of a study of blood T cell repertoires in COVID-19. Measured with immunoSEQ multiplex PCR; TCRdb has only the in-frame clones, and not every one. The table has approximately 470,000 clones, 87% seen once; the top ten hold under 0.75%. The sample consisted of PBMCs or T cells enriched from blood (not recorded which). These receptors were collected from a woman between 18 and 29 years old who had recovered from COVID-19. Both conserved end residues are part of each CDR3. The order of the fields is CDR3 length, V gene, clone size, D gene, J gene, CDR3 protein, CDR3 DNA. D genes are given only for firm matches. Clone size, where shown, is once, few, many, or a class for clones that have expanded.

CDR3 length: 10
V gene: TRBV19
clone size: NA
D gene: NA
J gene: TRBJ1-2
CDR3 protein: CASSRGGYTF
CDR3 DNA: TGTGCCAGTAGCCGGGGTGGCTACACCTTC

CDR3 length: 15
V gene: TRBV5-4
clone size: NA
D gene: NA
J gene: TRBJ2-3
CDR3 protein: CASSSHGLYTDTQYF
CDR3 DNA: TGTGCCAGCAGCTCCCACGGGTTATACACAGATACGCAGTATTTT

CDR3 length: 20
V gene: TRBV19
clone size: NA
D gene: NA
J gene: TRBJ1-5
CDR3 protein: CASSMTYWGREDYGNQPQHF
CDR3 DNA: TGTGCCAGTAGTATGACTTACTGGGGCAGGGAGGATTACGGCAATCAGCCCCAGCATTTT

CDR3 length: 13
V gene: TRBV12-3/TRBV12-4
clone size: NA
D gene: NA
J gene: TRBJ2-7
CDR3 protein: CASSNRDSYEQYF
CDR3 DNA: TGTGCCAGCAGTAACAGGGACTCCTACGAGCAGTACTTC

CDR3 length: 14
V gene: TRBV9
clone size: once
D gene: NA
J gene: TRBJ1-6
CDR3 protein: CASKATGLSSPLHF
CDR3 DNA: TGTGCCAGCAAGGCAACAGGGTTGAGTTCACCCCTCCACTTT

CDR3 length: 15
V gene: TRBV15
clone size: NA
D gene: NA
J gene: TRBJ2-1
CDR3 protein: CATSREQEGVNEQFF
CDR3 DNA: TGTGCCACCAGCAGAGAACAGGAAGGGGTCAATGAGCAGTTCTTC

CDR3 length: 11
V gene: TRBV19
clone size: NA
D gene: NA
J gene: TRBJ1-3
CDR3 protein: CATQKENTIYF
CDR3 DNA: TGTGCCACCCAAAAGGAGAACACCATATATTTT

CDR3 length: 16
V gene: TRBV7-6
clone size: NA
D gene: TRBD1
J gene: TRBJ2-2
CDR3 protein: CASSSRHRGLPGELFF
CDR3 DNA: TGTGCCAGCAGCTCTAGACACAGGGGGCTTCCCGGGGAGCTGTTTTTT

CDR3 length: 14
V gene: TRBV5-1
clone size: once
D gene: NA
J gene: TRBJ2-5
CDR3 protein: CASSLSRTVETQYF
CDR3 DNA: TGCGCCAGCAGCTTATCTCGGACTGTAGAGACCCAGTACTTC

CDR3 length: 14
V gene: TRBV10-3
clone size: NA
D gene: TRBD1
J gene: TRBJ1-1
CDR3 protein: CAISESAGGTEAFF
CDR3 DNA: TGTGCCATCAGTGAGTCAGCAGGGGGAACTGAAGCTTTCTTT

CDR3 length: 19
V gene: TRBV27
clone size: NA
D gene: TRBD1
J gene: TRBJ1-2
CDR3 protein: CASSPYSGTGAMTPYGYTF
CDR3 DNA: TGTGCCAGCAGTCCCTACTCCGGGACAGGGGCAATGACTCCCTATGGCTACACCTTC

CDR3 length: 17
V gene: TRBV3-1/TRBV3-2
clone size: NA
D gene: TRBD2
J gene: TRBJ2-3
CDR3 protein: CASSQDLRTSGENTQYF
CDR3 DNA: TGTGCCAGCAGCCAAGATTTGAGGACTAGCGGGGAAAATACGCAGTATTTT

CDR3 length: 20
V gene: TRBV4-2
clone size: NA
D gene: TRBD1
J gene: TRBJ1-5
CDR3 protein: CASSQDGDGTGAGSNQPQHF
CDR3 DNA: TGTGCCAGCAGCCAAGATGGGGACGGGACAGGGGCAGGTAGCAATCAGCCCCAGCATTTT

CDR3 length: 14
V gene: TRBV7-9
clone size: NA
D gene: TRBD1
J gene: TRBJ1-1
CDR3 protein: CASRGRTGTPEAFF
CDR3 DNA: TGTGCCAGCAGGGGGAGGACAGGGACCCCTGAAGCTTTCTTT

CDR3 length: 14
V gene: TRBV20-1
clone size: NA
D gene: TRBD2
J gene: TRBJ2-7
CDR3 protein: CSASLAGGLYEQYF
CDR3 DNA: TGCAGTGCTAGTCTAGCGGGGGGGCTCTACGAGCAGTACTTC

CDR3 length: 14
V gene: TRBV5-1
clone size: NA
D gene: NA
J gene: TRBJ2-5
CDR3 protein: CASSLAFDRETQYF
CDR3 DNA: TGCGCCAGCAGCTTGGCCTTCGATCGGGAGACCCAGTACTTC

CDR3 length: 15
V gene: TRBV5-1
clone size: once
D gene: TRBD2
J gene: TRBJ2-3
CDR3 protein: CASRVLAGGTDTQYF
CDR3 DNA: TGCGCCAGCAGGGTCTTAGCGGGGGGCACAGATACGCAGTATTTT

CDR3 length: 15
V gene: TRBV7-9
clone size: NA
D gene: NA
J gene: TRBJ2-4
CDR3 protein: CASSPAGFAKNIQYF
CDR3 DNA: TGTGCCAGCAGCCCCGCCGGTTTTGCCAAAAACATTCAGTACTTC

CDR3 length: 14
V gene: TRBV11-3
clone size: NA
D gene: TRBD1
J gene: TRBJ1-6
CDR3 protein: CASSSGQVNSPLHF
CDR3 DNA: TGTGCCAGCAGCTCGGGACAGGTTAATTCACCCCTCCACTTT

CDR3 length: 17
V gene: TRBV4-2
clone size: NA
D gene: NA
J gene: TRBJ1-4
CDR3 protein: CASSQVPRTPFGEKLFF
CDR3 DNA: TGTGCCAGCAGCCAAGTTCCCCGGACACCCTTTGGTGAAAAACTGTTTTTT

CDR3 length: 15
V gene: TRBV6-5
clone size: NA
D gene: NA
J gene: TRBJ1-5
CDR3 protein: CASNPGGGRDQPQHF
CDR3 DNA: TGTGCCAGCAACCCTGGGGGAGGCAGGGATCAGCCCCAGCATTTT

CDR3 length: 14
V gene: TRBV30
clone size: NA
D gene: TRBD1
J gene: TRBJ1-5
CDR3 protein: CAWRTQGSNQPQHF
CDR3 DNA: TGTGCCTGGAGAACACAGGGGAGCAATCAGCCCCAGCATTTT

CDR3 length: 14
V gene: TRBV2
clone size: NA
D gene: TRBD1
J gene: TRBJ1-2
CDR3 protein: CASSLLGQNYGYTF
CDR3 DNA: TGTGCCAGCAGCTTATTGGGACAGAACTATGGCTACACCTTC

CDR3 length: 15
V gene: TRBV19
clone size: NA
D gene: NA
J gene: TRBJ2-1
CDR3 protein: CASRVAGSSYNEQFF
CDR3 DNA: TGTGCCAGTAGGGTGGCGGGGAGCTCCTACAATGAGCAGTTCTTC

CDR3 length: 13
V gene: TRBV2
clone size: NA
D gene: NA
J gene: TRBJ1-1
CDR3 protein: CARAMGANTEAFF
CDR3 DNA: TGTGCCAGAGCTATGGGGGCGAACACTGAAGCTTTCTTT

CDR3 length: 18
V gene: TRBV3-1/TRBV3-2
clone size: NA
D gene: NA
J gene: TRBJ2-4
CDR3 protein: CASSQDLRQGGPKNIQYF
CDR3 DNA: TGTGCCAGCAGCCAAGATCTTAGGCAGGGAGGTCCCAAAAACATTCAGTACTTC

CDR3 length: 17
V gene: TRBV5-4
clone size: few
D gene: TRBD1
J gene: TRBJ2-5
CDR3 protein: CASSLGQGEKPKETQYF
CDR3 DNA: TGTGCCAGCAGCCTCGGACAGGGGGAGAAGCCAAAAGAGACCCAGTACTTC

CDR3 length: 14
V gene: TRBV25-1
clone size: NA
D gene: NA
J gene: TRBJ2-2
CDR3 protein: CASSRTGNTGELFF
CDR3 DNA: TGTGCCAGCAGTAGAACAGGGAATACCGGGGAGCTGTTTTTT

CDR3 length: 16
V gene: TRBV5-6
clone size: NA
D gene: TRBD1
J gene: TRBJ1-2
CDR3 protein: CASTPLMRDRTYGYTF
CDR3 DNA: TGTGCCAGCACCCCCCTGATGAGGGACAGGACTTATGGCTACACCTTC

CDR3 length: 12
V gene: TRBV9
clone size: NA
D gene: NA
J gene: TRBJ2-3
CDR3 protein: CASSDYTDTQYF
CDR3 DNA: TGTGCCAGCAGCGACTACACAGATACGCAGTATTTT

CDR3 length: 12
V gene: TRBV6-6
clone size: NA
D gene: NA
J gene: TRBJ2-2
CDR3 protein: CASLRNRGELFF
CDR3 DNA: TGTGCCAGCCTACGAAATCGCGGGGAGCTGTTTTTT

CDR3 length: 15
V gene: TRBV5-6
clone size: NA
D gene: TRBD1
J gene: TRBJ2-7
CDR3 protein: CASSPTYRGTYEQYF
CDR3 DNA: TGTGCCAGCAGCCCAACCTACAGGGGTACCTACGAGCAGTACTTC